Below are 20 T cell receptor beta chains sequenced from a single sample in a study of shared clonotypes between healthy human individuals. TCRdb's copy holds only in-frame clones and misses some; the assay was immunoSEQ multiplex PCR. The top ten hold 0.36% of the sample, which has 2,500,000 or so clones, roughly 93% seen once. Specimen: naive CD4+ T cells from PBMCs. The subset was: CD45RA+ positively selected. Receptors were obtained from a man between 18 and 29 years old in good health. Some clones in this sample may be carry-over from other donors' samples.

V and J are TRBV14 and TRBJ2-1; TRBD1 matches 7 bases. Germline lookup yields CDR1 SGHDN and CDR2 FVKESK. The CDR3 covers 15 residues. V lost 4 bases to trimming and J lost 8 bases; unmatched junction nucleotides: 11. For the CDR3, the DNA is TGTGCCAGCAGCCTAAGACAGGGAATTAGGGATGAGCAGTTCTTC. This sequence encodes CASSLRQGIRDEQFF.

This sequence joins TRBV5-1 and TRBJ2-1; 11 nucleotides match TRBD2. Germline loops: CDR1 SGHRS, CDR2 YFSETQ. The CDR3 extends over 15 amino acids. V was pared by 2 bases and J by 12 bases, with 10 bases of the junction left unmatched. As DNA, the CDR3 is TGCGCCAGCAGCTTAGATACTAGCGGGAGTTCCGGGCAGTTCTTC. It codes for CASSLDTSGSSGQFF.

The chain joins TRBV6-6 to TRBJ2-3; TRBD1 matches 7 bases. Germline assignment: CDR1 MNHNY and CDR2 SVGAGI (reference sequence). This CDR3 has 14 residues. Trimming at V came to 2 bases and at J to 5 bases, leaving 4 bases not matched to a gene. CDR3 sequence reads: CASSYGWTGDTQYF. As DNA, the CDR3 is TGTGCCAGCAGTTACGGGTGGACAGGAGATACGCAGTATTTT.

CDR3 region: CASSLAGAGWYEQYF. The CDR3 DNA follows: TGTGCCAGCAGCTTGGCCGGAGCGGGGTGGTACGAGCAGTACTTC. V gene TRBV5-4 combines with J gene TRBJ2-7; TRBD2 matches 7 bases. The CDR3 covers 15 residues. Germline CDR1 SGHNT, CDR2 YYREEE (reference sequence). V lost 0 bases and J lost 4; bases outside the gene matches: 7. The full variable domain, completed using reference TRBV5-4 and TRBJ2-7, is ETGVTQSPTHLIKTRGQQVTLRCSSQSGHNTVSWYQQALGQGPQFIFQYYREEENGRGNFPPRFSGLQFPNYSSELNVNALELDDSALYLCASSLAGAGWYEQYFGPGTRLTVT.

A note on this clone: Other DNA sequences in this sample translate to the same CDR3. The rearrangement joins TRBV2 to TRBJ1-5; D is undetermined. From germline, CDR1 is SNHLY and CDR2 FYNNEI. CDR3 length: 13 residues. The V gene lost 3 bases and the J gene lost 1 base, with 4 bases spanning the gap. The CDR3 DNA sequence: TGTGCCAGCAGTGACGACAGCAATCAGCCCCAGCATTTT. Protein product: CASSDDSNQPQHF.

The CDR3 loop is CASSLDRAREYGYTF. CDR3 bases: TGTGCCAGCAGCTTGGACCGGGCAAGGGAGTATGGCTACACCTTC. The chain couples TRBV6-5 to TRBJ1-2; D gene unclear. V was cut by 6 bases and J by 5 bases, with 19 bases left in between. The CDR3 consists of 15 residues. CDR1 and CDR2 from the germline V gene are MNHEY and SVGAGI.

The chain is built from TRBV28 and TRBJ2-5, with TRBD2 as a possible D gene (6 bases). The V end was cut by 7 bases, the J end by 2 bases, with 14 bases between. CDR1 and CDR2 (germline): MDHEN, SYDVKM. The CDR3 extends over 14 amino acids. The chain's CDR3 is CASNEGGAQETQYF. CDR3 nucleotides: TGTGCCAGCAACGAGGGAGGAGCGCAAGAGACCCAGTACTTC.

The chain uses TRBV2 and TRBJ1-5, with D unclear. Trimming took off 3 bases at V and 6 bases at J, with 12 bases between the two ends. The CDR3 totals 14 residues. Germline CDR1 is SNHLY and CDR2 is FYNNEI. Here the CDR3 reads CASSDIQRVQPQHF. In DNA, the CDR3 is TGTGCCAGCAGTGATATCCAACGAGTTCAGCCCCAGCATTTT.

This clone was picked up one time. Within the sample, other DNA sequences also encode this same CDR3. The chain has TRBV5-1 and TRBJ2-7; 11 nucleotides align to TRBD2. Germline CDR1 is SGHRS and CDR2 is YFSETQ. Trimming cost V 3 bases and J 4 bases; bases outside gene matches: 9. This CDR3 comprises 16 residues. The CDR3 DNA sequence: TGCGCCAGCAGCTCATCTACTAGCGGGAGTTCTTACGAGCAGTACTTC. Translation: CASSSSTSGSSYEQYF. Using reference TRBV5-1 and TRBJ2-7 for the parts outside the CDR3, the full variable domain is KAGVTQTPRYLIKTRGQQVTLSCSPISGHRSVSWYQQTPGQGLQFLFEYFSETQRNKGNFPGRFSGRQFSNSRSEMNVSTLELGDSALYLCASSSSTSGSSYEQYFGPGTRLTVT.

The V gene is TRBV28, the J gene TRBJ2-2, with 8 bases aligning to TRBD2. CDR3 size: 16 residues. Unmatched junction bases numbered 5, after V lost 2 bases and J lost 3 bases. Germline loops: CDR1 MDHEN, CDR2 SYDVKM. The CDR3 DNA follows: TGTGCCAGCAGTTTAAGAGCGGGAGTATACACCGGGGAGCTGTTTTTT. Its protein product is CASSLRAGVYTGELFF.

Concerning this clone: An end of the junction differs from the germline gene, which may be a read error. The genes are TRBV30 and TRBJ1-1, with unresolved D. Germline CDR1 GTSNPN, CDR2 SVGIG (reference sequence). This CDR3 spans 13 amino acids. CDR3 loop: CAWKVSMNTGAFF. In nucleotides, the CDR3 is TGTGCCTGGAAGGTTTCTATGAACACTGGAGCTTTCTTT.

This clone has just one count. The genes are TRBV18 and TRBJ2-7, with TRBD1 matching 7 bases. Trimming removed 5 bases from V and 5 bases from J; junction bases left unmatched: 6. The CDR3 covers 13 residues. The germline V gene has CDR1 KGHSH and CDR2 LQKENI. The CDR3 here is CASSLQTGHEQYF. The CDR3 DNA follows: TGTGCCAGCTCATTACAGACAGGGCACGAGCAGTACTTC.

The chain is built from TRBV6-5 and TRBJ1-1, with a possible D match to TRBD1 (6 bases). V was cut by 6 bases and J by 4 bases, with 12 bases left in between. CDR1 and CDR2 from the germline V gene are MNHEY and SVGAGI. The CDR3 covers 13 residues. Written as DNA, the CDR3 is TGTGCCAGCAGCTTACAGGGCCCCACTGAAGCTTTCTTT. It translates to CASSLQGPTEAFF.

The CDR3 spells CASSPRGTYTDTQYF. The CDR3, as DNA: TGTGCCAGCAGTCCCCGGGGCACATACACAGATACGCAGTATTTT. The rearrangement joins TRBV27 to TRBJ2-3; D is possibly TRBD1 or TRBD2 (5 bases each). Germline-derived CDR1 and CDR2 are MNHEY and SMNVEV (reference sequence). Trimming shortened V by 5 bases and J by 2 bases, and 14 bases separated the two germline ends. The CDR3 consists of 15 residues.

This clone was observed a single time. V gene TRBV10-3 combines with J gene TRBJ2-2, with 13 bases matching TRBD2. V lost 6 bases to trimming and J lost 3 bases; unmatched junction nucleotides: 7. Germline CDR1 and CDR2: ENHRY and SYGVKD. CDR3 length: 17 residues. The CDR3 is CAIRPGLAGNYTGELFF. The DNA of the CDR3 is TGTGCCATCAGGCCGGGACTAGCGGGAAATTACACCGGGGAGCTGTTTTTT.

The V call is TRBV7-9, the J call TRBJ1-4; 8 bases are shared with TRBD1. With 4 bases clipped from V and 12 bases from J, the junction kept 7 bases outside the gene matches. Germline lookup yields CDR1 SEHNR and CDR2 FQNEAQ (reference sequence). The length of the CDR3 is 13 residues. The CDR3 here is CASSSRGTGELFF. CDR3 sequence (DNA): TGTGCCAGCAGCTCTAGAGGGACAGGAGAACTGTTTTTT.

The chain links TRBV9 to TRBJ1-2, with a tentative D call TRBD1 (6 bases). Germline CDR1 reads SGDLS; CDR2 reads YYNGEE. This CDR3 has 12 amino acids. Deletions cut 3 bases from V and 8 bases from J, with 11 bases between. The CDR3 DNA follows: TGTGCCAGCAGCGGTCCACAGGGCGGCTACACCTTC. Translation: CASSGPQGGYTF.

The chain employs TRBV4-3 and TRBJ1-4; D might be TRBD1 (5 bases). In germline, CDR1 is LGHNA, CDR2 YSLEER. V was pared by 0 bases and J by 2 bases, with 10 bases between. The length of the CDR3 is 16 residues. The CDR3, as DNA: TGCGCCAGCAGCCAAGACCGGGGGGAGACTAATGAAAAACTGTTTTTT. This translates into CASSQDRGETNEKLFF.

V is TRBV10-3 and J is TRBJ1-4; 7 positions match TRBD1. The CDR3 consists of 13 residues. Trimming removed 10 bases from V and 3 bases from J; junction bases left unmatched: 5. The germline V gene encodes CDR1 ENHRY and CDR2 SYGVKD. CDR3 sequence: CASRQGANEKLFF. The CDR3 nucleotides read TGTGCCAGCCGACAGGGCGCTAATGAAAAACTGTTTTTT.

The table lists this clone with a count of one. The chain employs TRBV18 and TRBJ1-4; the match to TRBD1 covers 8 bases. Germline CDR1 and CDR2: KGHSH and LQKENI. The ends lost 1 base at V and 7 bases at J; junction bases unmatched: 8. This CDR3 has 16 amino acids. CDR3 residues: CASSPLSGTGLEKLFF. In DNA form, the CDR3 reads TGTGCCAGCTCACCACTCTCCGGGACAGGCCTTGAAAAACTGTTTTTT.